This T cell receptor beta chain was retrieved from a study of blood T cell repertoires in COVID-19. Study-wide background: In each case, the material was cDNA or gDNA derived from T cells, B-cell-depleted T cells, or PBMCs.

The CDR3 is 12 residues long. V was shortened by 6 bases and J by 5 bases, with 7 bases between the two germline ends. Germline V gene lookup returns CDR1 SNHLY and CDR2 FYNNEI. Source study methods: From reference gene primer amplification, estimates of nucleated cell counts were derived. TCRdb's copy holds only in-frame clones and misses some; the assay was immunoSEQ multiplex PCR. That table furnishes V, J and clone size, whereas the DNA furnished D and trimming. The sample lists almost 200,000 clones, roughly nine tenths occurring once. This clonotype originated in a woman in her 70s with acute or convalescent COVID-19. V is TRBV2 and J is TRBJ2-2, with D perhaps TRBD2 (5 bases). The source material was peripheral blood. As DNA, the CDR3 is TGTGCCAGCAGGCCGGGGACCGGGGAGCTGTTTTTT. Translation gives CASRPGTGELFF. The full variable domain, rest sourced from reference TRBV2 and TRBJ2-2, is EPEVTQTPSHQVTQMGQEVILRCVPISNHLYFYWYRQILGQKVEFLVSFYNNEISEKSEIFDDQFSVERPDGSNFTLKIRSTKLEDSAMYFCASRPGTGELFFGEGSRLTVL.